This is a list of T cell receptor beta chains from one sample in a study of CD8 T cells in ankylosing spondylitis. TCRdb ran MiXCR on the 5' RACE reads and lists one entry per CDR3 protein. The repertoire includes 190,000 or so distinct CDR3 sequences, roughly 13% of them detected once, and approximately 15% sits in the top ten. Sequenced material: blood, either unsorted or a sorted T cell fraction (not recorded which). The receptors come from a male donor with ankylosing spondylitis or in good health (not recorded which). Each CDR3 is given with its conserved first and last residue. D genes are given only for firm matches. Clone size is shown for a subset of rows, as once, few, many or a class of expanded clone.

many	.	TRBV5-1	TRBJ2-1	CASSLTGFGEENEQFF	TGCGCCAGCAGCTTAACAGGGTTTGGGGAAGAAAATGAGCAGTTCTTC
many	.	TRBV6-2/TRBV6-3	TRBJ2-2	CASSYNGNTGELFF	TGTGCCAGCAGTTATAACGGGAACACCGGGGAGCTGTTTTTT
.	.	TRBV7-9	TRBJ1-4	CASSYGPDGANEKLFF	TGTGCCAGCAGCTATGGGCCGGACGGTGCTAATGAAAAACTGTTTTTT
few	.	TRBV20-1	TRBJ2-7	CSASSESGQYF	TGCAGTGCTAGTAGCGAGTCGGGGCAGTACTTC
few	TRBD2	TRBV12-3/TRBV12-4	TRBJ2-1	CASSFWGRALSYNEQFF	TGTGCCAGCAGTTTTTGGGGGAGGGCCCTCTCCTACAATGAGCAGTTCTTC
many	TRBD2	TRBV9	TRBJ2-3	CASSTTSGSTDTQYF	TGTGCCAGCAGCACCACTAGCGGTAGCACAGATACGCAGTATTTT
few	.	TRBV2	TRBJ2-5	CASSEVGGPHGETQYF	TGTGCCAGCAGTGAAGTTGGGGGACCCCATGGGGAGACCCAGTACTTC
few	TRBD1	TRBV4-1	TRBJ2-7	CASSPPNGQDSYEQYF	TGCGCCAGCAGCCCACCCAACGGACAGGATTCCTACGAGCAGTACTTC
.	.	TRBV11-2	TRBJ2-7	CASSLDRDEQYF	TGTGCCAGCAGCTTAGATCGGGATGAGCAGTACTTC
many	.	TRBV16	TRBJ2-4	CASSQSPNKNIQYF	TGTGCCAGCAGCCAATCGCCCAACAAAAACATTCAGTACTTC
few	.	TRBV7-2	TRBJ2-7	CASSLSDESYEQYF	TGTGCCAGCAGCTTAAGCGACGAGTCCTACGAGCAGTACTTC
many	.	TRBV12-3/TRBV12-4	TRBJ1-1	CASRQGVGAFF	TGTGCCAGCAGACAGGGAGTTGGAGCTTTCTTT
.	.	TRBV30	TRBJ2-1	CAWDGGVGGNEQFF	TGTGCCTGGGATGGAGGGGTAGGAGGGAATGAGCAGTTCTTC
.	.	TRBV5-1	TRBJ2-1	CASSLYVPRTRAF	TGCGCCAGCAGCTTGTACGTGCCGAGGACCAGAGCCTTC
many	.	TRBV20-1	TRBJ2-1	CSARVLVGPYNEQFF	TGCAGTGCTAGAGTGCTAGTGGGGCCCTACAATGAGCAGTTCTTC
.	.	TRBV13	TRBJ2-5	CASSLMFKGGGETQYF	TGTGCCAGCAGCTTAATGTTTAAAGGGGGAGGAGAGACCCAGTACTTC
few	.	TRBV28	TRBJ2-1	CASSSGAKYNEQFF	TGTGCCAGCAGTTCAGGGGCGAAATACAATGAGCAGTTCTTC
few	.	TRBV6-1	TRBJ1-4	CASRDTDFNEKLFF	TGTGCCAGCAGAGACACAGACTTTAATGAAAAACTGTTTTTT
few	.	TRBV5-4	TRBJ2-3	CASSFFGGGISTDTQYF	TGTGCCAGCAGCTTTTTTGGCGGGGGCATTAGCACAGATACGCAGTATTTT
few	.	TRBV12-3/TRBV12-4	TRBJ1-1	CASSDPRGAFF	TGTGCCAGCAGCGACCCGCGGGGGGCTTTCTTT
.	TRBD1	TRBV5-1	TRBJ2-3	CASSVSTGSSDTQYF	TGCGCCAGCAGCGTTTCGACAGGGAGCAGTGATACGCAGTATTTT
few	TRBD2	TRBV4-2	TRBJ2-5	CASSQTGTSGGWETQYF	TGTGCCAGCAGCCAAACAGGGACTAGCGGGGGCTGGGAGACCCAGTACTTC
few	TRBD2	TRBV4-1	TRBJ2-3	CASSLPGLAGGTDTQYF	TGCGCCAGCAGCCTACCGGGACTAGCGGGGGGGACAGATACGCAGTATTTT
.	.	TRBV4-1	TRBJ1-2	CASSQDLSSGYTF	TGCGCCAGCAGCCAAGATTTGTCTTCTGGCTACACCTTC
.	.	TRBV5-1	TRBJ2-1	CASSSGTVSNEQFF	TGCGCCAGCAGCTCCGGGACGGTCAGCAATGAGCAGTTCTTC
few	.	TRBV7-9	TRBJ1-3	CASSISQENTIYF	TGTGCCAGCAGCATCTCCCAGGAGAACACCATATATTTT
.	TRBD1	TRBV7-4	TRBJ2-1	CASSLWGQGVPYNEQFF	TGTGCCAGCAGCCTATGGGGACAGGGGGTTCCCTACAATGAGCAGTTCTTC
many	.	TRBV7-9	TRBJ2-4	CASSFGKNIQYF	TGTGCCAGCAGCTTCGGGAAAAACATTCAGTACTTC
.	.	TRBV20-1	TRBJ2-6	CSARDLDAGANVLTF	TGCAGTGCTAGAGATCTCGACGCTGGGGCCAACGTCCTGACTTTC
many	TRBD1	TRBV5-1	TRBJ2-7	CASSLGRDRYHEQYF	TGCGCCAGCAGCCTTGGCCGGGACAGGTACCACGAGCAGTACTTC
.	TRBD1	TRBV5-5	TRBJ2-5	CASRFERQGVGTQYF	TGTGCCAGCCGGTTCGAGAGACAGGGTGTTGGGACCCAGTACTTC
.	.	TRBV7-9	TRBJ1-6	CASSPSEGPNSPLHF	TGTGCCAGCAGCCCGTCCGAGGGGCCTAATTCACCCCTCCACTTT
.	TRBD2	TRBV3-1	TRBJ2-3	CASSHGGEADTQYF	TGTGCCAGCAGCCACGGGGGGGAGGCAGATACGCAGTATTTT
many	.	TRBV27	TRBJ2-7	CASSLTGYEQYF	TGTGCCAGCAGTTTAACGGGCTACGAGCAGTACTTC
.	TRBD1	TRBV7-8	TRBJ2-7	CASSGGTGTGIYEQHF	TGTGCCAGCAGCGGTGGTACCGGGACAGGGATATACGAGCAGCACTTC
.	.	TRBV29-1	TRBJ2-7	CSVVAAPAYEQYF	TGCAGCGTTGTAGCAGCACCCGCCTACGAGCAGTACTTC
few	TRBD2	TRBV20-1	TRBJ2-7	CSARELAGGPYEQYF	TGCAGTGCTAGAGAACTGGCGGGAGGGCCTTACGAGCAGTACTTC
few	TRBD2	TRBV5-1	TRBJ2-1	CASSLPLAGGPNEQFF	TGCGCCAGCAGCTTGCCACTAGCGGGAGGGCCTAATGAGCAGTTCTTC
.	.	TRBV19	TRBJ2-5	CASSIGEETQYF	TGTGCCAGTAGTATAGGGGAAGAGACCCAGTACTTC
.	.	TRBV5-1	TRBJ2-7	CASSLGTGTHEQYF	TGCGCCAGCAGCTTAGGAACAGGGACCCACGAGCAGTACTTC
few	.	TRBV30	TRBJ2-1	CAWGGGEQFF	TGTGCCTGGGGAGGTGGGGAGCAGTTCTTC